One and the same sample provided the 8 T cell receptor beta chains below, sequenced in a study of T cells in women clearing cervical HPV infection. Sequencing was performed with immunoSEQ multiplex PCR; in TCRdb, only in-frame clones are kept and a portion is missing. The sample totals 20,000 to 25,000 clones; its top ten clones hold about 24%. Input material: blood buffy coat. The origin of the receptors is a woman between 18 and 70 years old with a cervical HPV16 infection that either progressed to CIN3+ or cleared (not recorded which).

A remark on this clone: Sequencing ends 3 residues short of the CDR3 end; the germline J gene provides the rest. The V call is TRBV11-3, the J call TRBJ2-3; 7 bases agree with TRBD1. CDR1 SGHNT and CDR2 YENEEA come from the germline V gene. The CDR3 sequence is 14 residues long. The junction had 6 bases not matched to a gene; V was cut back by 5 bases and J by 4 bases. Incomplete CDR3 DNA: TGTGCCAGCAGCGAGACAGGGTCTGCAGATACG. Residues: CASSETGSADT. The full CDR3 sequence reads CASSETGSADTQYF.

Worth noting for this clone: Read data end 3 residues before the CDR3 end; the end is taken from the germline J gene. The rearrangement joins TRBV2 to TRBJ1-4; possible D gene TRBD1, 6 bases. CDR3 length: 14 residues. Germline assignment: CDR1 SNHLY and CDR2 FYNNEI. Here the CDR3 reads CASSDPDRDSPLFF. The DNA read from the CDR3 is TGTGCCAGCAGTGACCCGGACAGAGATTCACCA.

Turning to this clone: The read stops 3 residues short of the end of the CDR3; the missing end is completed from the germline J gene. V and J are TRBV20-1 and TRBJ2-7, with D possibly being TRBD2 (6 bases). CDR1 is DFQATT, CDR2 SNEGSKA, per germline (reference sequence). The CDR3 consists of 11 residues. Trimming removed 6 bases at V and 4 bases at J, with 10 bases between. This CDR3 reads CSATSVYEQYF. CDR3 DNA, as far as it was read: TGCAGTGCGACTAGTGTTTACGAG.

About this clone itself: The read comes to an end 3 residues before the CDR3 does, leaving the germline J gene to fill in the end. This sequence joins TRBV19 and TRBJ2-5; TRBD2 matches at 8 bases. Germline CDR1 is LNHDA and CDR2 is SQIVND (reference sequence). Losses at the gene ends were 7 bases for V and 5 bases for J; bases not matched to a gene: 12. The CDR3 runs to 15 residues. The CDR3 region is CASTGSGTLGETQYF. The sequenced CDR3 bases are TGTGCCAGTACCGGTAGCGGGACTCTGGGGGAGACC.

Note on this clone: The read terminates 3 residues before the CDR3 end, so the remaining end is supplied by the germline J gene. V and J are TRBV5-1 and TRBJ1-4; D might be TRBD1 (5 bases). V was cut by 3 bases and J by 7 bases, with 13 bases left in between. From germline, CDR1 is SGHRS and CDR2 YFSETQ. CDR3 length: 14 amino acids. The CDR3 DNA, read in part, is TGCGCCAGCAGCTCCCTGCAGGGAGGTGAAAAA. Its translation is CASSSLQGGEK. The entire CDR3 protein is CASSSLQGGEKLFF. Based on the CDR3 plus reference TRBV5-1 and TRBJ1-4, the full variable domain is KAGVTQTPRYLIKTRGQQVTLSCSPISGHRSVSWYQQTPGQGLQFLFEYFSETQRNKGNFPGRFSGRQFSNSRSEMNVSTLELGDSALYLCASSSLQGGEKLFFGSGTQLSVL.

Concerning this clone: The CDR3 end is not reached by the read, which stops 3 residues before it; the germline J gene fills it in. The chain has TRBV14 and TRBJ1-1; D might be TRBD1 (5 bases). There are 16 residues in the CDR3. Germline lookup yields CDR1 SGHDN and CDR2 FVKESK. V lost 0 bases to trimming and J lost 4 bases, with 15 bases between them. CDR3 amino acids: CASSQDWKLGVTEAFF. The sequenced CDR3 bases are TGTGCCAGCAGCCAAGATTGGAAGTTAGGGGTCACTGAA.

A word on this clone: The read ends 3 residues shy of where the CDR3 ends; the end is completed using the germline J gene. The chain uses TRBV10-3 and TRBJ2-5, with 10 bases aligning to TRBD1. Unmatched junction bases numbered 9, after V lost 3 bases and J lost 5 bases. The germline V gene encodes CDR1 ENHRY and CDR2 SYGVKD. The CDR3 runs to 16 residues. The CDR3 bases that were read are TGTGCCATCAGTGACCCCGACAGGGGGCGATCGGAGACC. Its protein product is CAISDPDRGRSET. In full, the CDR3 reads CAISDPDRGRSETQYF.

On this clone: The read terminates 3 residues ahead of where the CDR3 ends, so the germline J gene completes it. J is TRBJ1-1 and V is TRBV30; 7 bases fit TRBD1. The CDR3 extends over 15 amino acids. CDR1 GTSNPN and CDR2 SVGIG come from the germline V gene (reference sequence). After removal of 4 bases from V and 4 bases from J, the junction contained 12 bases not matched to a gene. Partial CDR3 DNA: TGTGCCTGGACTACATACGAGACAGGGTCCACTGAA. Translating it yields CAWTTYETGSTE. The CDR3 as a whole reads CAWTTYETGSTEAFF.